This is a list of T cell receptor beta chains from one sample in a study of T cell responses to AZD1222 COVID-19 vaccine. This table comes from immunoSEQ multiplex PCR, and its TCRdb copy is limited to in-frame clones, with some not included. The sample includes around 89,000 clones, roughly 88% of them seen just once. The sequencing used peripheral blood, collected on day 0 of AZD1222 vaccination. These receptors were collected from an adult in good health. Both conserved end residues are part of each CDR3. The order of the fields is J gene, V gene, clone size, D gene, CDR3 DNA, CDR3 protein. The D gene is left open where the match is weak. A clone size is listed for some rows: how often the clone was seen (once, few, many), or a class if it is expanded.

J: TRBJ1-6
V: TRBV7-7
size: .
D: .
DNA: TGTGCTAGCAGCGAGGTTTTAGGTTCACCCCTCCACTTT
CDR3: CASSEVLGSPLHF

J: TRBJ2-7
V: TRBV27
size: .
D: .
DNA: TGTGCCAGCAGTTTATGGGGCTACGAGCAGTACTTC
CDR3: CASSLWGYEQYF

J: TRBJ2-7
V: TRBV3-1/TRBV3-2
size: .
D: .
DNA: TGTGCCAGCAGTCCACACGACAAATACTACGAGCAGTACTTC
CDR3: CASSPHDKYYEQYF

J: TRBJ2-7
V: TRBV7-9
size: .
D: .
DNA: TGTGCCAGCAGCTCACAACAGGGTTACTCGGGCGAGCAGTACTTC
CDR3: CASSSQQGYSGEQYF

J: TRBJ1-5
V: TRBV28
size: once
D: .
DNA: TGTGCCAGCAGTTGGTTAGGTCAGCCCCAGCATTTT
CDR3: CASSWLGQPQHF

J: TRBJ2-7
V: TRBV5-1
size: .
D: .
DNA: TGCGCCAGCAGCGCACAGGGACCCAGCTCCTACGAGCAGTACTTC
CDR3: CASSAQGPSSYEQYF

J: TRBJ1-4
V: TRBV7-2
size: .
D: .
DNA: TGTGCCAGCAGCTTAGGCCGGCGGGCGGGGGAAAAACTGTTTTTT
CDR3: CASSLGRRAGEKLFF

J: TRBJ1-4
V: TRBV6-2/TRBV6-3
size: .
D: .
DNA: TGTGCCAGCAGTCCCACTCCACAGGCAACTAATGAAAAACTGTTTTTT
CDR3: CASSPTPQATNEKLFF

J: TRBJ1-5
V: TRBV27
size: .
D: TRBD1
DNA: TGTGCCAGCAGTCTTGGGACAGGGGTCAATCAGCCCCAGCATTTT
CDR3: CASSLGTGVNQPQHF

J: TRBJ2-7
V: TRBV25-1
size: .
D: TRBD2
DNA: TGTGCCAGCAGTGAATCAAGCGGGGGTAAACTTTACGAGCAGTACTTC
CDR3: CASSESSGGKLYEQYF

J: TRBJ1-2
V: TRBV6-4
size: .
D: .
DNA: TGTGCCAGACGGGGGGCAGATGGGGATGGCTACACCTTC
CDR3: CARRGADGDGYTF

J: TRBJ1-5
V: TRBV19
size: .
D: .
DNA: TGTGCCAGTAGTACCCGAAGGGACGGAGATCAGCCCCAGCATTTT
CDR3: CASSTRRDGDQPQHF

J: TRBJ2-7
V: TRBV4-1
size: .
D: .
DNA: TGCGCCAGCAGCCAAGATGAGACGAGGCCATATTACGAGCAGTACTTC
CDR3: CASSQDETRPYYEQYF

J: TRBJ1-2
V: TRBV7-2
size: once
D: TRBD1
DNA: TGTGCCAGCAGCTTCGGAGGGGGCAGGAACCTATATGGCTACACCTTC
CDR3: CASSFGGGRNLYGYTF

J: TRBJ1-1
V: TRBV5-6
size: .
D: .
DNA: TGTGCCAGCAGCTCTCTGGGGCTCTCTGACACTGAAGCTTTCTTT
CDR3: CASSSLGLSDTEAFF

J: TRBJ1-1
V: TRBV3-1/TRBV3-2
size: .
D: .
DNA: TGTGCCAGCAGCCCGGGTCCCCAAAGGAGTGAAGCTTTCTTT
CDR3: CASSPGPQRSEAFF

J: TRBJ2-7
V: TRBV5-1
size: once
D: .
DNA: TGCGCCAGCAGCCCAGTCTCGGGGCGGGGTCGCGAGCAGTACTTC
CDR3: CASSPVSGRGREQYF

J: TRBJ2-5
V: TRBV5-1
size: .
D: .
DNA: TGCGCCAGCAGCCCTGGGACCTCGGGAGAGACCCAGTACTTC
CDR3: CASSPGTSGETQYF

J: TRBJ2-7
V: TRBV2
size: .
D: TRBD2
DNA: TGTGCCAGCAGTGAACGGGGGGACGAGCAGTACTTC
CDR3: CASSERGDEQYF